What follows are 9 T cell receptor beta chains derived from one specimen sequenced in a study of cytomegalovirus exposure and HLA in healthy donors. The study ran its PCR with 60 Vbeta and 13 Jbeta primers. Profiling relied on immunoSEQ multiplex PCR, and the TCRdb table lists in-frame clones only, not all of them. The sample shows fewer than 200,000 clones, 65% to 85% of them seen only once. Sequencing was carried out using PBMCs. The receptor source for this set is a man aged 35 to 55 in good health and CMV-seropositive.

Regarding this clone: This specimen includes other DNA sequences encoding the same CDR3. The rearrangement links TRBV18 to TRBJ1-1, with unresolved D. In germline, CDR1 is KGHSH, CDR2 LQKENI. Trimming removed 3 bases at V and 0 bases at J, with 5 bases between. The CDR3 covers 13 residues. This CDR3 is CASSPQVNTEAFF. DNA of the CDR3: TGTGCCAGCTCACCTCAGGTGAACACTGAAGCTTTCTTT. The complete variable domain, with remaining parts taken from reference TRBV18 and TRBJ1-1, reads NAGVMQNPRHLVRRRGQEARLRCSPMKGHSHVYWYRQLPEEGLKFMVYLQKENIIDESGMPKERFSAEFPKEGPSILRIQQVVRGDSAAYFCASSPQVNTEAFFGQGTRLTVV.

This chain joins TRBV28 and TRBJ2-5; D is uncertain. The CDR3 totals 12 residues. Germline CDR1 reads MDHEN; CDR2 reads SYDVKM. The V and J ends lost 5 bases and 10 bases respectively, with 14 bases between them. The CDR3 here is CASSPPFLDQYF. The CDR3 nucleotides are TGTGCCAGCAGTCCCCCATTTTTAGACCAGTACTTC.

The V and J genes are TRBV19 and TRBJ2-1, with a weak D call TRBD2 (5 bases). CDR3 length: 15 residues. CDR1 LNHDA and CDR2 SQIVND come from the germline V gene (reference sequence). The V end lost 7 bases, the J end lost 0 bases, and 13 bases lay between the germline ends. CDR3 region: CASTTRRSSYNEQFF. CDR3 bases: TGTGCCAGTACCACAAGGAGGAGCTCCTACAATGAGCAGTTCTTC.

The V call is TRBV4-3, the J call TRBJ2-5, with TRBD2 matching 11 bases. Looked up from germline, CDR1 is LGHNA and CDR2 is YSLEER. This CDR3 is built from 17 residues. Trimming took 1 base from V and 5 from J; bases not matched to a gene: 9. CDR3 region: CASSQGGTSGFTETQYF. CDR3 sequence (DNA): TGCGCCAGCAGCCAAGGGGGGACTAGCGGATTTACGGAGACCCAGTACTTC.

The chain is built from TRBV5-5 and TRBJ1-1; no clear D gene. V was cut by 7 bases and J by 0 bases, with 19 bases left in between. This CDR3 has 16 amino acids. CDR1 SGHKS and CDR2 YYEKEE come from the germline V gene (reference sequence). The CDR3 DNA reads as TGTGCCAGCCCCCGGTTTAGCAAAGGAGTGAACACTGAAGCTTTCTTT. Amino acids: CASPRFSKGVNTEAFF.

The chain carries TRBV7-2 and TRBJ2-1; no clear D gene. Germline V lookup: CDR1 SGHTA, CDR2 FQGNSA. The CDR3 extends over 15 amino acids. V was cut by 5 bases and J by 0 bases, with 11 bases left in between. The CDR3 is CASSPSTSSYNEQFF. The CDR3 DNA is TGTGCCAGCAGCCCGTCTACGAGCTCCTACAATGAGCAGTTCTTC.

The CDR3 loop reads CASSLTGLTYNEQFF. Written as DNA, the CDR3 is TGCGCCAGCAGCTTGACAGGGCTAACCTACAATGAGCAGTTCTTC. V gene TRBV5-1 combines with J gene TRBJ2-1, with D possibly being TRBD1 (6 bases). V shed 1 base and J shed 2 bases, with 10 bases lying between them. Germline CDR1 SGHRS, CDR2 YFSETQ. This CDR3 comprises 15 residues. Together with reference TRBV5-1 and TRBJ2-1, the CDR3 gives the full variable domain: KAGVTQTPRYLIKTRGQQVTLSCSPISGHRSVSWYQQTPGQGLQFLFEYFSETQRNKGNFPGRFSGRQFSNSRSEMNVSTLELGDSALYLCASSLTGLTYNEQFFGPGTRLTVL.

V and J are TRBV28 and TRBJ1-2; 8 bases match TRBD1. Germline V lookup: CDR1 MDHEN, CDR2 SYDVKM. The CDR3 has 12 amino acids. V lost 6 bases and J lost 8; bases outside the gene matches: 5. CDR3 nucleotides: TGTGCCAGCAGCCAGGGGGCGCGCGGCTACACCTTC. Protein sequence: CASSQGARGYTF.

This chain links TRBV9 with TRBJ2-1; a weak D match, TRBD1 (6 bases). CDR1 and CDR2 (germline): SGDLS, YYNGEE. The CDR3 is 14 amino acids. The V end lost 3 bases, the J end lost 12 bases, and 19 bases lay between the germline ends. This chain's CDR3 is CASSEGDTERGQFF. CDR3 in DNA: TGTGCCAGCAGCGAGGGGGACACCGAGAGAGGGCAGTTCTTC.